This entry lists 27 T cell receptor beta chains sequenced from one sample in a study of shared clonotypes between healthy human individuals. Sequencing was performed with immunoSEQ multiplex PCR; in TCRdb, only in-frame clones are kept and a portion is missing. Among roughly 890,000 clones listed, over 90% were seen once. CD8 cells classed as naive were CD45RO-negative and positively selected for CCR7, excluding terminally differentiated effector memory CD45RA+ cells. The sample comprised naive CD8+ T cells sorted from blood. These receptor sequences come from a man younger than 45 in good health.

The chain has TRBV27 and TRBJ1-2; the D is unclear. Trimming took 0 bases from V and 2 from J, leaving 4 bases between them. Germline V gene lookup returns CDR1 MNHEY and CDR2 SMNVEV (reference sequence). This CDR3 is built from 13 residues. The CDR3 nucleotides are TGTGCCAGCAGTTTATCGAGGAACTATGGCTACACCTTC. The encoded protein is CASSLSRNYGYTF.

The chain is built from TRBV11-2 and TRBJ2-1, with TRBD2 matching over 7 bases. Germline-derived CDR1 and CDR2 are SGHAT and FQNNGV. This CDR3 spans 15 amino acids. The V and J ends lost 5 bases and 9 bases, in that order; junction bases with no gene match: 13. CDR3 sequence (DNA): TGTGCCAGCAGCACACGTCTTGCGGGAGCCTTTGAGCAGTTCTTC. This gives the protein CASSTRLAGAFEQFF.

This sequence joins TRBV15 and TRBJ2-1; 7 nucleotides align to TRBD2. Germline V gives CDR1 LNHNV, CDR2 YYDKDF (reference sequence). CDR3 length: 14 residues. Losses at the gene ends were 5 bases for V and 6 bases for J; bases not matched to a gene: 7. The CDR3 region has the DNA TGTGCCACCAGCTTCCGGTGGGGGGGCAATGAGCAGTTCTTC. Translation gives CATSFRWGGNEQFF.

The rearrangement uses TRBV10-3 and TRBJ1-1; D unresolved. Deletions cut 0 bases from V and 1 base from J, with 3 bases between. The CDR3 totals 13 residues. Germline V CDR1 and CDR2: ENHRY, SYGVKD. Written as DNA, the CDR3 is TGTGCCATCAGTGAGTCAGGGAACACTGAAGCTTTCTTT. Encoded protein: CAISESGNTEAFF.

This chain connects TRBV4-3 to TRBJ2-3; 12 nucleotides line up with TRBD2. Germline assignment: CDR1 LGHNA and CDR2 YSLEER. V gave up 0 bases and J gave up 3 bases; unmatched junction bases: 7. This CDR3 is 18 amino acids long. DNA for the CDR3: TGCGCCAGCAGCCAAGAGCCTAGCGGGAGGGCCCTAACAGATACGCAGTATTTT. Its translation: CASSQEPSGRALTDTQYF.

The chain employs TRBV29-1 and TRBJ2-3; D perhaps matches TRBD2 (5 bases). This CDR3 is built from 13 residues. V was trimmed by 7 bases and J by 0 bases, leaving 11 bases between them. The germline gives CDR1 SQVTM, CDR2 ANQGSEA. The CDR3 protein is CSAIAISTDTQYF. In DNA, the CDR3 is TGCAGCGCTATAGCGATAAGCACAGATACGCAGTATTTT.

The V call is TRBV5-4, the J call TRBJ1-4, with D possibly TRBD1 on 6 matching bases. V lost 3 bases and J lost 8, with 14 bases in between. The V gene's germline CDR1 is SGHNT and CDR2 YYREEE (reference sequence). The CDR3 has 14 residues. In nucleotides, the CDR3 is TGTGCCAGCAGCTCCCCGGGAGGGGGGGAAAAACTGTTTTTT. It yields the protein CASSSPGGGEKLFF. Variable domain in full (rest from reference TRBV5-4 and TRBJ1-4): ETGVTQSPTHLIKTRGQQVTLRCSSQSGHNTVSWYQQALGQGPQFIFQYYREEENGRGNFPPRFSGLQFPNYSSELNVNALELDDSALYLCASSSPGGGEKLFFGSGTQLSVL.

CDR3 in DNA: TGCGCCAGCAGCCAAGTAAGGGAGTCCTACGAGCAGTACTTC. Protein: CASSQVRESYEQYF. The chain carries TRBV4-1 and TRBJ2-7, with a tentative D call TRBD2 (5 bases). From germline, CDR1 is MGHRA and CDR2 YSYEKL. The CDR3 runs 14 residues. V was shortened by 1 base and J by 1 base, with 8 bases between the two germline ends.

The chain combines TRBV5-8 with TRBJ2-7, with D tentatively TRBD2 (7 bases). Germline lookup yields CDR1 SGHTS and CDR2 YDEGEE. V dropped 3 bases and J dropped 13 bases, with 17 bases sitting between them. This CDR3 region has 12 residues. The CDR3 protein is CASSSKGGLSYF. For the CDR3, the DNA is TGTGCCAGCAGCTCCAAGGGGGGACTATCATACTTC.

The rearrangement uses TRBV27 and TRBJ2-7, with 7 nucleotides matching TRBD1. The CDR3 loop spans 14 amino acids. The V and J ends lost 4 bases and 7 bases, in that order; junction bases with no gene match: 10. Per the germline V gene, CDR1 is MNHEY and CDR2 is SMNVEV (reference sequence). The DNA for the CDR3 is TGTGCCAGCAGTTCCGACAGGGTAGGGTGGGAGCAGTACTTC. Protein: CASSSDRVGWEQYF.

This chain connects TRBV10-3 to TRBJ2-3; tentative D call: TRBD2 (5 bases). The V end lost 0 bases, the J end lost 6 bases, and 10 bases lay between the germline ends. The V gene's germline CDR1 is ENHRY and CDR2 SYGVKD. This CDR3 region has 14 residues. This CDR3 reads CAISESGSVDTQYF. CDR3 DNA: TGTGCCATCAGTGAGTCAGGGAGTGTGGATACGCAGTATTTT.

This chain links TRBV7-9 with TRBJ2-7; 13 nucleotides line up with TRBD2. V was pared by 5 bases and J by 0 bases, with 4 bases of the junction left unmatched. The germline CDR1 and CDR2 sequences are SEHNR and FQNEAQ (reference sequence). The CDR3 is 16 residues long. The chain's CDR3 is CASSTRTSGSSYEQYF. The CDR3 DNA reads TGTGCCAGCAGCACCAGGACTAGCGGGAGCTCCTACGAGCAGTACTTC.

CDR3 sequence: CASRQQGSGNQPQHF. DNA of the CDR3: TGTGCCAGCAGACAACAGGGTTCGGGCAATCAGCCCCAGCATTTT. This chain links TRBV28 with TRBJ1-5; possible D gene TRBD1, 6 bases. This CDR3 has 15 amino acids. Germline CDR1 MDHEN, CDR2 SYDVKM. V lost 6 bases and J lost 2, with 14 bases in between.

This clone appeared once. J is TRBJ2-7 and V is TRBV5-6, with 14 bases identical to TRBD2. J gave up 5 bases and V 4 bases, and 5 bases lay outside the gene matches. Germline CDR1 reads SGHDT; CDR2 reads YYEEEE. The CDR3 runs to 15 residues. CDR3 region: CASSLGLAGDNEQYF. DNA of the CDR3: TGTGCCAGCAGCCTGGGACTAGCGGGAGACAACGAGCAGTACTTC.

This sequence joins TRBV27 and TRBJ1-2, with D perhaps matching TRBD1 (6 bases). Deletions cut 6 bases from V and 4 bases from J, with 12 bases between. The CDR3 totals 13 residues. Germline CDR1 MNHEY, CDR2 SMNVEV (reference sequence). CDR3 sequence: CASSPTGTYGYTF. The CDR3 DNA is TGTGCCAGCAGCCCGACAGGTACCTATGGCTACACCTTC.

CDR3 region: CASSLDDGVQETQYF. In DNA, the CDR3 is TGTGCCAGCAGCCTCGATGACGGTGTCCAAGAGACCCAGTACTTC. The gene calls are TRBV9 and TRBJ2-5; D remains ambiguous. The CDR3 loop spans 15 amino acids. Between the trimmed V and J ends, which lost 4 bases and 1 base, there was a span of 14 bases. Germline values: CDR1 SGDLS, CDR2 YYNGEE.

About this clone: The sample has other DNA sequences that encode this CDR3 too. The rearrangement uses TRBV27 and TRBJ1-5, with TRBD1 identical over 10 bases. The V gene end was trimmed by 4 bases and the J gene end by 4 bases; junction bases not matched to a gene: 4. The CDR3 contains 15 residues. Germline V gene lookup returns CDR1 MNHEY and CDR2 SMNVEV (reference sequence). The CDR3 bases are TGTGCCAGCAGTTCGGGACAGGGGCCTAATCAGCCCCAGCATTTT. Encoded protein: CASSSGQGPNQPQHF.

The chain has TRBV6-1 and TRBJ1-5; no definite D call. The V end was cut by 6 bases, the J end by 7 bases, with 16 bases between. The CDR3 length is 14 residues. In germline, CDR1 is MNHNS, CDR2 SASEGT. The CDR3, as DNA: TGTGCCAGCAGGGGTAATAAAGGGATCCAGCCCCAGCATTTT. This sequence encodes CASRGNKGIQPQHF.

The chain couples TRBV11-2 to TRBJ2-7; D possibly corresponds to TRBD2 (6 bases). This CDR3 is 16 amino acids long. Germline lookup yields CDR1 SGHAT and CDR2 FQNNGV. Deletions cut 5 bases from V and 4 bases from J, with 21 bases between. The DNA for the CDR3 is TGTGCCAGCAGCCCGGGCACCACGGGAGTACCGTACGAGCAGTACTTC. Protein product: CASSPGTTGVPYEQYF.

The rearrangement joins TRBV7-9 to TRBJ2-1, with 10 bases identical to TRBD1. The V segment lost 2 bases and the J segment 7 bases; nucleotides outside the gene matches: 11. Germline V gene lookup returns CDR1 SEHNR and CDR2 FQNEAQ (reference sequence). This CDR3 has 17 amino acids. CDR3 sequence: CASSLPDRGLRVNEQFF. CDR3 coding DNA: TGTGCCAGCAGCTTACCAGACAGGGGGCTAAGGGTAAATGAGCAGTTCTTC.

The chain uses TRBV9 and TRBJ2-7; TRBD2 aligns across 8 bases. The CDR3 sequence is 16 residues long. Germline V CDR1 and CDR2: SGDLS, YYNGEE. With V trimmed by 3 bases and J by 3 bases, 11 bases remained unmatched. This CDR3 is CASSEGGREGRYEQYF. The CDR3 nucleotides are TGTGCCAGCAGCGAGGGGGGCCGGGAGGGGCGCTACGAGCAGTACTTC.

The rearrangement joins TRBV6-5 to TRBJ2-3; a possible D gene is TRBD1 (6 bases). Germline CDR1 MNHEY, CDR2 SVGAGI. The CDR3 runs 14 residues. V was cut by 8 bases and J by 4 bases, with 16 bases left in between. The CDR3 DNA follows: TGTGCCAGCGGGGGCTTGTCGGAGTCAGATACGCAGTATTTT. It is translated as CASGGLSESDTQYF.

This clone was found once. The rearrangement uses TRBV6-6 and TRBJ2-7; perhaps D is TRBD1 or TRBD2 (5 bases each). The CDR3 has 15 amino acids. Germline-derived CDR1 and CDR2 are MNHNY and SVGAGI (reference sequence). V shed 7 bases and J shed 6 bases, with 22 bases lying between them. This CDR3 reads CASTLSWGNPAEQYF. CDR3 DNA: TGTGCCAGCACCTTGTCTTGGGGGAACCCCGCCGAGCAGTACTTC.

The V and J genes are TRBV6-5 and TRBJ2-7; TRBD1 aligns across 7 bases. V was pared by 8 bases and J by 3 bases, with 10 bases of the junction left unmatched. From germline, CDR1 is MNHEY and CDR2 SVGAGI. This CDR3 has 14 residues. The CDR3 loop is CASGRTGTYYEQYF. CDR3 DNA sequence: TGTGCCAGCGGCAGGACAGGAACATACTACGAGCAGTACTTC.

Only one count was recorded for this clone. The rearrangement links TRBV6-1 to TRBJ2-7, with D possibly TRBD1 on 6 matching bases. Trimming left V 3 bases short and J 1 base short, with 7 bases between. The germline CDR1 and CDR2 sequences are MNHNS and SASEGT. The CDR3 length is 13 residues. CDR3 protein: CASSETGSYEQYF. The CDR3 DNA reads TGTGCCAGCAGTGAGACAGGATCCTACGAGCAGTACTTC.

The rearrangement joins TRBV4-3 to TRBJ1-1; D is uncertain. Germline CDR1 is LGHNA and CDR2 is YSLEER. CDR3 length: 18 residues. V gave up 5 bases and J gave up 0 bases, with 22 bases separating them. The CDR3 DNA sequence: TGCGCCAGCAGCGAAGCAGGCGTCCTAGGAATCGTGAACACTGAAGCTTTCTTT. Its protein is CASSEAGVLGIVNTEAFF.

This chain uses TRBV7-9 with TRBJ2-4, with D possibly TRBD1 on 5 matching bases. Deletions cut 4 bases from V and 7 bases from J, with 14 bases between. Per the germline V gene, CDR1 is SEHNR and CDR2 is FQNEAQ (reference sequence). CDR3 length equals 14 residues. CDR3 sequence: CASSSTEQGNIQYF. The CDR3 DNA is TGTGCCAGCAGCTCGACAGAGCAAGGGAACATTCAGTACTTC.